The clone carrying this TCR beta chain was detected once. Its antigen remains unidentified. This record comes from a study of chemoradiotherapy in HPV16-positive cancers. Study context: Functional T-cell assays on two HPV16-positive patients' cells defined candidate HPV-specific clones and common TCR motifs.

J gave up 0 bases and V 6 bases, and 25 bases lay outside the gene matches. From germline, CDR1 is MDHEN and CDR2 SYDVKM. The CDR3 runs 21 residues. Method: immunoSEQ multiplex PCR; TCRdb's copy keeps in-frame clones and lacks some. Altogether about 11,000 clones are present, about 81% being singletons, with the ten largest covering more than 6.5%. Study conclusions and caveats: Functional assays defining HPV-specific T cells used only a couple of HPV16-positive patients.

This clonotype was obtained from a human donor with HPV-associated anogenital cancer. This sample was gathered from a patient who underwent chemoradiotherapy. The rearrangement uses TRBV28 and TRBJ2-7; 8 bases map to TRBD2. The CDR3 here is CASRSPGRQRESPWSSYEQYF. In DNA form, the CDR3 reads TGTGCCAGCAGAAGCCCGGGACGACAGCGGGAGAGCCCCTGGAGCTCCTACGAGCAGTACTTC.